In this sample, the clone carrying this T cell receptor beta chain turned up once. This sample was included in a study of blood T cell repertoires in COVID-19. At the level of the study: COVID-19 samples, acute and convalescent, were from the United States, Italy and Spain. PBMCs, B-cell-depleted T cells, or T cells were the source of the cDNA or gDNA that made up the material.

V lost 5 bases and J lost 4, with 15 bases in between. Germline CDR1 and CDR2: MDHEN and SYDVKM. This CDR3 is built from 15 residues. Using immunoSEQ multiplex PCR, the repertoire was profiled, and TCRdb retains in-frame clones only, with some absent. The sample includes over 100,000 clones, approximately 90% of them seen just once. This TCR derives from a human donor with acute or convalescent COVID-19. The donor label of this sample is uncertain. The J gene is TRBJ1-5, the V gene TRBV28, with D possibly TRBD1 on 6 matching bases. Input material: peripheral blood. The CDR3 sequence is CASSPYTGTNQPQHF. The CDR3 region has the DNA TGTGCCAGCAGTCCGTATACAGGGACGAATCAGCCCCAGCATTTT.